The clone carrying this T cell receptor beta chain was counted only a few times. Its specificity is not known. Samples were assayed with immunoSEQ v3.0 at survey level. Produced via immunoSEQ multiplex PCR; TCRdb's table is partial and in-frame only. The table records approximately 32,000 clones, around four fifths of them present only once. Trimming cost V 5 bases and J 9 bases, with 14 bases left between them. The CDR3 length is 13 residues. The germline CDR1 and CDR2 sequences are WNHNN and SYGVQD (reference sequence). The sample is drawn from a study of long-term antiretroviral therapy in people with HIV. Without exception, participants with HIV were treated in the United States. Findings and limits, study-wide: Someone took the blood between about 2004 and 2017, maybe while older ART regimens were in use.

This TCR was recovered from a man in his late teens or twenties with HIV. This chain uses TRBV10-1 with TRBJ1-5, with D possibly TRBD1 on 5 matching bases. Source: unsorted PBMCs, taken 0.4 years before starting antiretroviral therapy. CDR3 in amino acids: CASSPDSRGPQHF. The CDR3 DNA reads TGCGCCAGCAGTCCCGACAGCCGGGGGCCCCAGCATTTT.